The present TCR beta chain was sequenced within a study of MAIT cells during Salmonella Paratyphi A infection (dated by TCRdb to 2015 to 2018). Looking at the study overall: A single dose of 1-5x10^3 CFU of S. Paratyphi A strain NVGH308 was swallowed by adult volunteers aged 18 to 60. Starting at diagnosis, diagnosed volunteers were given ciprofloxacin 500 mg twice a day for 14 days. Overall study results and their limits: MAIT cell TRBV usage was oligoclonal with a preference for TRBV20 and TRBV6, and infection did not appear to change this usage. Compared with healthy controls, diagnosed volunteers had more expansion or contraction among the top five MAIT clonotypes (about 0.5 versus 0.13), suggesting that infection reshaped the repertoire. Space occupied by over-represented MAIT clonotypes fell significantly from baseline to mid-infection (about 0.15 to 0.097), with no significant post-infection difference. The availability of volunteer samples limited the sample sizes, but these sizes were considered adequate to detect differences between groups.

Including the terminal cysteine and phenylalanine, the CDR3 comprises 14 residues. The only DNA kept is the CDR3, 42 bases in frame from the first base. V drops 0 bases and J drops 6 bases, leaving 11 bases in between. The germline V gene provides CDR1 ENHRY and CDR2 SYGVKD. Sample time point, as interpreted from the label and publication: before S. Paratyphi A challenge (baseline). MAIT cells were defined as Valpha7.2+ CD161+ T cells and identified and sorted by flow cytometry. Circulating MAIT cell TCRbeta repertoires were profiled longitudinally in five to seven volunteers who developed enteric fever after controlled oral challenge with live Salmonella Paratyphi A. MAIT cell samples were contributed by each diagnosed volunteer at pre-infection, mid-infection and post-infection timepoints. A diagnosis of enteric fever was based on Paratyphi A bacteremia and/or a persistent fever above 38 degrees C that lasted longer than 12 hours. Diagnosis of infection in challenged volunteers occurred between day 4 and day 7 after challenge. For RNA extraction, about 5,000 to 11,000 MAIT cells from each sample were sorted straight into RNAqueous-Micro lysis buffer. Lymphoprep gradient centrifugation was used to isolate peripheral blood mononuclear cells from both the blood samples and the leukocyte cones. A BD FACSAria Fusion or BD FACSAria III sorter was used for cell sorting.

About this clonotype: Its antigen is currently not known. The input lacks base qualities; no much larger clone sits a single base away.

Library method: 5' RACE. TCRbeta was amplified in two PCR rounds using Phusion High-Fidelity polymerase, and the primers carried sample-specific barcodes. TCRbeta libraries were made through template-switch cDNA synthesis using SMARTScribe reverse transcriptase and a TRBC-specific primer. The barcoded samples were pooled and then prepared using the NEBNext Ultra DNA Library Prep Kit for Illumina. Sequencing of the libraries took place on an Illumina MiSeq using the MiSeq reagent kit v2, 300 cycles. Per the source publication's procedure: Jemultiplexer was used to demultiplex reads by barcode, and MiTCR with default parameters handled the alignment. VDJtools filtered out non-functional sequences; clonotypes were defined by amino acid sequence, with frequencies based on assigned sequence reads. In the clonal space homeostasis analysis, clonotypes were grouped by frequency into over-represented (0.05-1), large, medium and small bins. Clones were called with MiXCR by TCRdb after fastp trimmed the public reads at Q25, and only in-frame beta chains were retained. CDR3 protein duplicates are merged, each entry listing the most common genes and DNA. What appears here as the V and J calls and clone size reflects TCRdb's work, not the paper's. Recorded for this sample are about 1,000 distinct CDR3 sequences; 23% of them occurred a single time. The leading ten clones occupy 50% to 70% of the sample.

Sample: MAIT cells from blood, taken at the first sampling point of the challenge study. This chain is built from TRBV10-3 and TRBJ1-1; perhaps TRBD1 is the D gene, with 5 bases matching. This TCR was sampled from a person aged 18 to 70 who was deliberately infected with Salmonella Paratyphi A in a paratyphoid fever challenge study. Read as DNA, the sequence is TGTGCCATCAGTGAGTCGGGGGAGGTCGCTGAAGCTTTCTTT. This is translated as CAISESGEVAEAFF.